This entry concerns a single T cell receptor (beta chain). This specimen comes from a study of cytomegalovirus exposure and HLA in healthy donors. The ends were cut back, 5 bases at V and 0 bases at J, with 13 bases in the middle. In germline, CDR1 is MDHEN, CDR2 SYDVKM. This CDR3 has 15 amino acids. The PCR ran on 60 Vbeta and 13 Jbeta primers. This table comes from immunoSEQ multiplex PCR, and its TCRdb copy is limited to in-frame clones, with some not included. Here the sample spans over 150,000 clones, about 80% being singletons. The sequence came from a woman aged 45-65 years in good health and CMV-seronegative. The sample was PBMCs. V and J are TRBV28 and TRBJ1-1; D uncertain. The DNA for the CDR3 is TGTGCCAGCAGTCCCACGGGGAGGATGAACACTGAAGCTTTCTTT. It translates to CASSPTGRMNTEAFF.